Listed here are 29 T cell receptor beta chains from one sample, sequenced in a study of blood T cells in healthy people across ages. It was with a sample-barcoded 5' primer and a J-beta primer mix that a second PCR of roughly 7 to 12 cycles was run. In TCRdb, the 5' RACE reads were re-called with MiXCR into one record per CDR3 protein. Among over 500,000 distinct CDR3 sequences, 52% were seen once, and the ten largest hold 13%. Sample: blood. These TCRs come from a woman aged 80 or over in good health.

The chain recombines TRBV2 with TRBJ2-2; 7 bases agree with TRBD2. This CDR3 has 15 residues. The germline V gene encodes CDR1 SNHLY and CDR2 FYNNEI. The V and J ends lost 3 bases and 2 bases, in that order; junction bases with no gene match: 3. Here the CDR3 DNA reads TGTGCCAGCAGTGATAAGCGGGGTAACACCGGGGAGCTGTTTTTT. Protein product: CASSDKRGNTGELFF.

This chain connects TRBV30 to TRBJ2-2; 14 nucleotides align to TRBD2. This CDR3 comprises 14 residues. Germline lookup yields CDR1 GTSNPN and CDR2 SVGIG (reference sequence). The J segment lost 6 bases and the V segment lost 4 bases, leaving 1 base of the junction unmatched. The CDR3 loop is CAWKGLAGAGELFF. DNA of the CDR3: TGTGCCTGGAAGGGACTAGCGGGGGCCGGGGAGCTGTTTTTT.

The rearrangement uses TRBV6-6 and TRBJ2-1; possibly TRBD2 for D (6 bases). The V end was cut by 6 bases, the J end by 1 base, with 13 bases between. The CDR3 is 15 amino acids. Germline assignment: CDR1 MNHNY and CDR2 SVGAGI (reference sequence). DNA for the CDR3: TGTGCCAGCAGACCGGGACTCGCTTCCTACAATGAGCAGTTCTTC. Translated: CASRPGLASYNEQFF.

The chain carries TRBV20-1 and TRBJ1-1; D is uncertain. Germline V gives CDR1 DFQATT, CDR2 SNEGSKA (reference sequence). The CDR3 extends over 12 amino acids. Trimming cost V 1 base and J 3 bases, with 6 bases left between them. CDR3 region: CSARVRYTEAFF. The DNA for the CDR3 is TGCAGTGCTAGAGTCAGATACACTGAAGCTTTCTTT.

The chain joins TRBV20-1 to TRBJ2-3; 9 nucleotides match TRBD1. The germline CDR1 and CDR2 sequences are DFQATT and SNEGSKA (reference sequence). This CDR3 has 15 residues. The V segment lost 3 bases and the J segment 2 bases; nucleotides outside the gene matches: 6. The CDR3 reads CSASEQGAPTDTQYF. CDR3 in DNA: TGCAGTGCTAGCGAACAGGGGGCCCCCACAGATACGCAGTATTTT.

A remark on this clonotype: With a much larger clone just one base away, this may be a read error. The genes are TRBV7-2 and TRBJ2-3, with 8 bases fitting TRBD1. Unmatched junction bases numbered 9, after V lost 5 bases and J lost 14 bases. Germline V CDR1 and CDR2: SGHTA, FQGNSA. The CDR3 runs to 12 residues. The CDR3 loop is CASSLTGAARYF. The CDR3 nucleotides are TGTGCCAGCAGCCTGACAGGGGCGGCGAGGTATTTT.

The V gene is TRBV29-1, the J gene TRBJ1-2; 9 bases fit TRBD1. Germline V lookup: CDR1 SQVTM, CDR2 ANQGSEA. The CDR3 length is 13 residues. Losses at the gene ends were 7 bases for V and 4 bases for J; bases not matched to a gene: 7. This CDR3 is CSATGGGGYGYTF. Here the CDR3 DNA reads TGCAGCGCCACAGGGGGCGGAGGCTATGGCTACACCTTC.

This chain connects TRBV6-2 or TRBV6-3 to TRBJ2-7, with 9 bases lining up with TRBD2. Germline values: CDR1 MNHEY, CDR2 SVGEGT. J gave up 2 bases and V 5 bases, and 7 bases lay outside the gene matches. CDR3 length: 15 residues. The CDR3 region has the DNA TGTGCCAGCAGTGGCCTAGCGGGACGAACCTACGAGCAGTACTTC. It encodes CASSGLAGRTYEQYF.

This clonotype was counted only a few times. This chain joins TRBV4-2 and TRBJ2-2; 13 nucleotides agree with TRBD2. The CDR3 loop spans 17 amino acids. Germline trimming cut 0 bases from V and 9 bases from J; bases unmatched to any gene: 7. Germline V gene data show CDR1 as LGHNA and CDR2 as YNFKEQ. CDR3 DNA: TGTGCCAGCAGCCAAGACGGGACTAGCGGGAATGGTTGGGAGCTGTTTTTT. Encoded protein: CASSQDGTSGNGWELFF.

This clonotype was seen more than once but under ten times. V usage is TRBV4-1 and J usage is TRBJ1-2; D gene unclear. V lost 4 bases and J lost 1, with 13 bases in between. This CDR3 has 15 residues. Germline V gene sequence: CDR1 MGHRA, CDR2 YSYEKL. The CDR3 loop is CASSPPTNVNYGYTF. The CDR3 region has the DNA TGCGCCAGCAGCCCCCCGACAAACGTTAACTATGGCTACACCTTC.

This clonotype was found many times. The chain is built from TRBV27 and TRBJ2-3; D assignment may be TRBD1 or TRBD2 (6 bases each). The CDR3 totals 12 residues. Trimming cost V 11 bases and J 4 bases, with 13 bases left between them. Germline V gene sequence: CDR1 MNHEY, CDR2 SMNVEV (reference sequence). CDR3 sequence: CAPKGGSDTQYF. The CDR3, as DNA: TGTGCCCCCAAAGGGGGGTCAGATACGCAGTATTTT.

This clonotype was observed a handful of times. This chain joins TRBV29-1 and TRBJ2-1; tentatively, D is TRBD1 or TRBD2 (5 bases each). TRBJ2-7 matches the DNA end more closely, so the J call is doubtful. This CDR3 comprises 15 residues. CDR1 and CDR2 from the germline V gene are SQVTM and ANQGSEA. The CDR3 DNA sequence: TGCAGCGTTGCTGGGACCCCTAACTCCTACAATGAGCAGTACTTC. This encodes CSVAGTPNSYNEQYF.

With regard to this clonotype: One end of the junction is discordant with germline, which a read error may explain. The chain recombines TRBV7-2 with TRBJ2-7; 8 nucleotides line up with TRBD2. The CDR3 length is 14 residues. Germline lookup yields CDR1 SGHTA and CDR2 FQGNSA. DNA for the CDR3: TGTGTCAGCAGCTTAGCGCGGGGGGCGTATGAGCAGTACTTC. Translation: CVSSLARGAYEQYF.

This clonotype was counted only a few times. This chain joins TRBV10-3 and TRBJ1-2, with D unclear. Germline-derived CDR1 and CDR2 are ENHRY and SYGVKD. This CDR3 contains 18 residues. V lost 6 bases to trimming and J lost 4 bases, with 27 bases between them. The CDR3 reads CAIRPAGGSRERTYGYTF. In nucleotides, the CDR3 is TGTGCCATCAGGCCGGCTGGCGGATCCCGGGAAAGGACCTATGGCTACACCTTC.

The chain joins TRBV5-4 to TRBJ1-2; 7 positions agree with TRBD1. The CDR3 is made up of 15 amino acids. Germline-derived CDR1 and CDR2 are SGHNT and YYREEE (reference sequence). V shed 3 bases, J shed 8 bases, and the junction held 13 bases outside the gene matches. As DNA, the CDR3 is TGTGCCAGCAGCTCAGGACAGGCCCCGTTTAGGGGCTACACCTTC. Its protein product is CASSSGQAPFRGYTF. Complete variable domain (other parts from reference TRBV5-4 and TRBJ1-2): ETGVTQSPTHLIKTRGQQVTLRCSSQSGHNTVSWYQQALGQGPQFIFQYYREEENGRGNFPPRFSGLQFPNYSSELNVNALELDDSALYLCASSSGQAPFRGYTFGSGTRLTVV.

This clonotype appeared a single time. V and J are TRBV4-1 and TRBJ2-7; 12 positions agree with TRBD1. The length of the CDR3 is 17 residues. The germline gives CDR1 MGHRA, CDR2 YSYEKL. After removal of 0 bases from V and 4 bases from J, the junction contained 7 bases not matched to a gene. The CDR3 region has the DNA TGCGCCAGCAGCCAAGAGGGGGACAGGGGGCTTTGGTACGAGCAGTACTTC. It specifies CASSQEGDRGLWYEQYF.

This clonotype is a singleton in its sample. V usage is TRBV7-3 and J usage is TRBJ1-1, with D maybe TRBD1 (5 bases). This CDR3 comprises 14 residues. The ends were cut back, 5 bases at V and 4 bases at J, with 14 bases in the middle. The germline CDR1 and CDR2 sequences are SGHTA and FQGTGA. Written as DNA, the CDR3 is TGTGCCAGCAGCCCCCTAGGCCAGGGCACTGAAGCTTTCTTT. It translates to CASSPLGQGTEAFF.

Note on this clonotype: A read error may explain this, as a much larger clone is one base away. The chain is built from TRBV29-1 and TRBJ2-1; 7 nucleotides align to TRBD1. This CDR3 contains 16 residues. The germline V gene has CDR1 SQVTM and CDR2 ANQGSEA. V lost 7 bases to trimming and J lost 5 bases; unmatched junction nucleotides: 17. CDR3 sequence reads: CSGSGGDRRPHNEQFF. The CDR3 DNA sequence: TGCAGCGGAAGTGGTGGGGACAGAAGGCCCCACAATGAGCAGTTCTTC.

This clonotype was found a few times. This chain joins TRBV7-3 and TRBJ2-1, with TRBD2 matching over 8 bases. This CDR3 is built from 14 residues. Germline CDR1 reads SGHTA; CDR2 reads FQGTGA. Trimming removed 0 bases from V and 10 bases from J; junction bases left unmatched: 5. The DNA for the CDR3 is TGTGCCAGCAGCTTAACCGGGACTAGTGGGGAGCAGTTCTTC. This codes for CASSLTGTSGEQFF.

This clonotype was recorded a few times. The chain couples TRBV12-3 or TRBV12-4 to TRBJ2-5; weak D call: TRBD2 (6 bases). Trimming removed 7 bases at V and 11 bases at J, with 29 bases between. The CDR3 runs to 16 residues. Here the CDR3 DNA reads TGTGCCAGCATTTCCCTCCGTGGAGGGCCGGGGAGTGAGCAGTACTTC. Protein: CASISLRGGPGSEQYF.

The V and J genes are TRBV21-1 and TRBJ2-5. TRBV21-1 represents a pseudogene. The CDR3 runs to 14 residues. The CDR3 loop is CASTYGRYQETQYF. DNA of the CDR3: TGTGCCAGCACCTATGGTCGGTACCAAGAGACCCAGTACTTC.

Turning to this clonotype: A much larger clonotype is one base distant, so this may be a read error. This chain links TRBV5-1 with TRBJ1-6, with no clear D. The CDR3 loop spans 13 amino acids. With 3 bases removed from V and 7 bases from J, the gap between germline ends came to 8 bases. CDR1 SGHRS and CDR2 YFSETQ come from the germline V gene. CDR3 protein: CASSSMSNSPLHF. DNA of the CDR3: TGCGCCAGCAGCTCGATGTCAAATTCACCCCTCCACTTT.

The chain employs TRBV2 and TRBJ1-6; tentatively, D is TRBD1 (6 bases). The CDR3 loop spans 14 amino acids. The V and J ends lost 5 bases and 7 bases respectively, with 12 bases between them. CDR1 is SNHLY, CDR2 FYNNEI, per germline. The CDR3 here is CASSTQGGNSPLHF. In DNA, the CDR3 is TGTGCCAGCAGTACACAGGGAGGAAATTCACCCCTCCACTTT.

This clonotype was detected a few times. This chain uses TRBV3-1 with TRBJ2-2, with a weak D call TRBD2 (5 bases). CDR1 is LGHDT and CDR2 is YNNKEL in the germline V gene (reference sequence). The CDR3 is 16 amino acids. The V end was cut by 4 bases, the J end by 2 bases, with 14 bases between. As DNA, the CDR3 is TGTGCCAGCAGCCCCGAGGGCCTAGCCAACACCGGGGAGCTGTTTTTT. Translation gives CASSPEGLANTGELFF.

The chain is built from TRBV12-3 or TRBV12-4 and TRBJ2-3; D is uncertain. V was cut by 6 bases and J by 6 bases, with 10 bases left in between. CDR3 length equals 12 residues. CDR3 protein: CASSSPADTQYF. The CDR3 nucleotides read TGTGCCAGCAGCTCCCCGGCCGATACGCAGTATTTT.

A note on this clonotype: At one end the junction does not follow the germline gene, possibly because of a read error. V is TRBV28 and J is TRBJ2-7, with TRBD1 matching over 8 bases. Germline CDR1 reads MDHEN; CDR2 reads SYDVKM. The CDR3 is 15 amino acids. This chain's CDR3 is CASNVPGGGFYERYF. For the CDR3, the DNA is TGTGCCAGCAATGTTCCAGGGGGCGGCTTTTACGAGCGGTACTTC.

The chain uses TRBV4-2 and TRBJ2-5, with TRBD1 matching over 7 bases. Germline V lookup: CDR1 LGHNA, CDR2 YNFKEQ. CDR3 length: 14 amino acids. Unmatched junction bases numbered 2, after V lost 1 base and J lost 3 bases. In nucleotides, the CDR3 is TGTGCCAGCAGCCAAGCCGGGACAGAAGAGACCCAGTACTTC. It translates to CASSQAGTEETQYF.

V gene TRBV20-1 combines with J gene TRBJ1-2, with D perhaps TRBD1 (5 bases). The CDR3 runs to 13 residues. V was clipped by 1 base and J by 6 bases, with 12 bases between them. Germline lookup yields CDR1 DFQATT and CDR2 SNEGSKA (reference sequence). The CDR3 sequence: CSARGVPGNGYTF. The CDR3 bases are TGCAGTGCTAGAGGTGTACCAGGGAATGGCTACACCTTC.

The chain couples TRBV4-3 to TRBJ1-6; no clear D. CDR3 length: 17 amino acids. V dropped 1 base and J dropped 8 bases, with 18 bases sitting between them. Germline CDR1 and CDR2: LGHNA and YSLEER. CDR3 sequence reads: CASSQGERIGLDSPLHF. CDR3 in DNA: TGCGCCAGCAGCCAAGGGGAAAGGATTGGACTCGATTCACCCCTCCACTTT.